One T cell receptor (beta chain) is described in this entry. This clonotype was observed at least ten times. Its cognate antigen has yet to be identified. Within one base of it there is no much larger clone, and no base qualities were kept. For repertoire sequencing, TCR beta CDR3 regions were amplified from RNA transcripts. The first round of RT-PCR was done with HTBI primers and the Qiagen OneStep RT-PCR kit, and was followed by a second round of multiplex PCR, then size selection and purification. Libraries were sequenced paired-end with 100 bp reads on an Illumina HiSeq2000. As for the authors' bioinformatics: SOAPnuke was used for read processing, and reads with adapters, uncalled bases, a mean Phred below 15, or no exact constant-primer or identifier match were discarded. COPE v1.2.5 was used to merge high-quality paired reads. Each unique nucleotide sequence was treated as a clonotype, and MiTCR v1.1 was used to align the clonotypes to the IMGT TRB V, D and J references. The analysis was limited to V-J combinations with a frequency above 0.0001, which together covered 99.2% of the repertoires. For each V-J combination, a TCR clonal expansion and chaos score was defined as the ratio of F50 clonal expansion to chaos observed in the TCRdist matrix. Welch's t-statistics and random forest were used to reduce the features to some 13 V-J combinations, which were then used as input to a naive Bayes classifier. The similarity between thyroid and blood repertoires was quantified using the Morisita-Horn index. TCRdb trimmed the raw reads at Q25, called clones with MiXCR and kept productive beta chains. Each CDR3 protein appears once, grouped with its most common genes and DNA. These V and J calls are TCRdb output, not the study's own analysis. The sample table records around 1.1 million distinct CDR3 sequences; less than 45% of these occur just once. Of the sample, roughly 10% is held by the ten largest clones.

The germline V gene sets CDR1 to SGHVS and CDR2 to FNYEAQ. The CDR3 sequence holds 15 residues, the cysteine and phenylalanine included. Just CDR3 DNA is preserved here, 45 bases in frame from base 1. V loses 0 bases of germline sequence and J loses 6 bases, and the interval between the two ends is 11 bases. Hyperthyroidism patients were newly diagnosed, were aged 18 to 65 years, and had a disease duration under 2 months. Patients with other autoimmune diseases, uncontrolled infections, pregnancy or lactation were excluded. Diagnosis relied on clinical symptoms, serum thyroxine, TRAb, thyroid ultrasound and orbital computed tomography. Total RNA was extracted using Trizol reagent, and RNA quality was checked on an Agilent 2100 Bioanalyzer. These data belong to a study of Graves' ophthalmopathy and Graves' hyperthyroidism (dated by TCRdb to the late 2010s). A note on the overall study: Stable hyperthyroidism was defined as no progression to ophthalmopathy within 18 months of follow-up. The study used TCR beta repertoire signatures to distinguish Graves' ophthalmopathy from Graves' hyperthyroidism and to predict progression to ophthalmopathy. In total, under 150 blood samples were TCR-sequenced: 40 to 45 ophthalmopathy, under 85 hyperthyroidism and roughly 17 hyperthyroidism-to-ophthalmopathy patients. To explore V-J signatures that separate ophthalmopathy from hyperthyroidism, a discovery set of about 98 patients was enrolled, consisting of 40 to 45 with ophthalmopathy and fewer than 60 with stable hyperthyroidism. For independent validation, a separate cohort was made up of some 19 hyperthyroidism patients plus 17 patients who later progressed from hyperthyroidism to ophthalmopathy. In several hyperthyroidism patients, the T-cell repertoires found in thyroid tissue were compared with those found in blood. After sampling, hyperthyroidism patients received methimazole starting at 30 mg daily, and ophthalmopathy patients received high-dose intravenous methylprednisolone. The full study reports these points: In validation, the model predicted ophthalmopathy progression with more than 70% sensitivity and less than 80% specificity; some twelve predicted patients were CT-confirmed with GO in a median of approximately 6.2 months. Most expanded thyroid clonotypes with a frequency above 0.001 also appeared in blood, which suggests that blood repertoires may reflect the immune response in the thyroid. No statistical method was used to predetermine the sample size, and group allocation was not hidden from the investigators. Ophthalmopathy was separated from stable hyperthyroidism by the 13-signature model with just under 90% sensitivity and 81% to 83% specificity in cross-validation and with 80%/75% in the test set.

What was sequenced was peripheral blood or thyroid tissue (not recorded which). This sequence originates from an adult man with Graves' hyperthyroidism. Here the chain combines TRBV7-6 and TRBJ2-2; perhaps TRBD2 is the D gene, with 5 bases matching. The nucleotide sequence is given as TGTGCCAGCAGCTTAGCGAGGGCCAGCGCCGGGGAGCTGTTTTTT. This encodes CASSLARASAGELFF.